This T cell receptor beta chain was found in a study of molecular identifiers for immune sequencing clone quantification (dated by TCRdb to about 2018). For context, the study as a whole: For a replicate experiment, RNA from around 20,000 or 99,000 naive CD8 T cells was divided into five aliquots, of which four were sequenced. This methods study used CD8 T cells to benchmark TCR RNA copy counting and molecular-identifier clustering-based TCR repertoire sequencing (MIDCIRS).

The library was built by means of PCR. The instrument given in TCRdb is NextSeq 500. Bulk TCR libraries were prepared as previously described, using TCR primers listed in Table S5. The Qiagen AllPrep DNA/RNA kit was used to purify total RNA. Before analysis, reads from multiple sequencing runs of the same library were pooled. On the study's bioinformatics: Reads were retained only if the reads had an exact TCR constant sequence, and the retained reads were trimmed to 150 nt and grouped according to their 12-nt molecular barcodes. Reads within each barcode group were sub-clustered using a 15% Levenshtein threshold, and quality-weighted consensus sequences were constructed for each RNA molecule. Non-functional sequences were filtered out, along with any lower-count sequence sitting one edit away from another sequence. On the basis of fitting two negative binomial distributions, barcode sub-clusters with fewer than 20% of the maximum read count were discarded. In-frame beta chains were kept once TCRdb had trimmed the public reads at Q25 with fastp and called clones with MiXCR. Identical CDR3 proteins give one entry, which carries the most common genes and DNA. For this entry, the V and J calls and clone size follow TCRdb and not the study's own pipeline. The sample table holds around 480,000 distinct CDR3 sequences, of which around 23% were seen once. The ten largest make up around 0.8% of the sample.

Findings and caveats that apply to the study as a whole: Highly expanded clone sizes could be underestimated if identical TCR molecules share a barcode. Spiked-in Jurkat TCR RNA (approximately 10 copies' worth), which is not part of the donor repertoire, was contained in the naive libraries. Approximately 3 recovered TCR RNA copies per cell were obtained by modeling, versus roughly 9.7 by digital PCR, implying a capture efficiency of about 30%. When barcode sub-clustering was not used, chimeric consensus sequences inflated TCR diversity, with chimeras reaching as high as 47%. Spiked-in Jurkat TCR RNA equivalent to a single cell was reported to be detectable even among over 800,000 naive CD8 T cells. In CMV-specific effector cells, clones with more than 20 RNA copies accounted for over 97% of molecules, whereas in naive cells such clones accounted for under 1%.

The germline V gene (reference sequence) provides CDR1 DFQATT and CDR2 SNEGSKA. V is cut by 4 bases and J by 1 base, and the space between the germline ends is 14 bases. The CDR3 numbers 14 residues from cysteine through phenylalanine. The kept DNA is CDR3 alone, 42 bases in frame from the first base. As for this clonotype: Its antigen is unknown. Base qualities were left out, and no much larger clone turns up one base away.

Libraries of naive CD8 T cells were built from approximately 20,000 to 1,000,000 sorted cells, with 10%, 30% or 50% of the purified RNA used. Naive CD8 T cells were FACS-sorted as CD8+CD4-CCR7+CD45RA+ on a BD FACSAria II into RLT Plus buffer. To test detection sensitivity, Jurkat RNA equal to fewer than 13 TCR copies was added to samples of about 17,000-1,100,000 naive CD8 T cells. Enrichment of CD8 T cells was performed with RosetteSep CD8+ T Cell Enrichment Cocktail and Ficoll-Paque, after which ACK red cell lysis was carried out. This sequence was found in a human donor in good health. Some libraries in this study had Jurkat cell RNA spiked in. The V and J segments used are TRBV20-1 and TRBJ2-7, with TRBD1 tentatively as D gene (6 bases match). Material: naive CD8+ T cells from blood, with Jurkat cell RNA spiked in. The intended sense of this specimen's cell subset or site label: FACS-sorted CD8+CD4-CCR7+CD45RA+ naive T cells. Here is the DNA: TGCAGTGCTACCAGGGGAGTTAGGTCCTACGAGCAGTACTTC. Its translation reads: CSATRGVRSYEQYF.